This is a list of T cell receptor beta chains from one sample in a study of shared clonotypes between healthy human individuals. The assay was immunoSEQ multiplex PCR, and TCRdb's table has in-frame clones only and misses some. The sample consists of around 2.5 million clones, 93% of them appearing once. The specimen was naive CD4+ T cells from PBMCs. Every receptor here comes from a man aged 18-30 years in good health. Some clones in this sample may be carry-over from other donors' samples. CDR3s include the opening cysteine and the closing phenylalanine or tryptophan. The D gene is left open where the match is weak. For some rows the clone size is stated as once, few or many, or as a class when expanded; others skip it.

J	V	D	length	size	CDR3	DNA
TRBJ1-2	TRBV5-6	NA	18	NA	CASSFGLVHREAGYGYTF	TGTGCCAGCAGCTTCGGGCTCGTTCACAGGGAAGCGGGCTATGGCTACACCTTC
TRBJ2-7	TRBV18	TRBD1	12	NA	CASSVGQIEQYF	TGTGCCAGCTCAGTGGGACAGATAGAGCAGTACTTC
TRBJ2-6	TRBV27	NA	18	NA	CASSLPRGRGSGANVLTF	TGTGCCAGCAGTTTACCCCGTGGCAGGGGCTCTGGGGCCAACGTCCTGACTTTC
TRBJ1-1	TRBV7-3	NA	13	NA	CASSLFPNTEAFF	TGTGCCAGCAGCTTATTCCCGAACACTGAAGCTTTCTTT
TRBJ2-6	TRBV2	NA	17	NA	CASSEARTGSGANVLTF	TGTGCCAGCAGTGAAGCCCGGACGGGCTCTGGGGCCAACGTCCTGACTTTC
TRBJ1-1	TRBV2	TRBD1	15	NA	CASSEVGRGPGEAFF	TGTGCCAGCAGTGAAGTTGGCAGGGGGCCTGGTGAAGCTTTCTTT
TRBJ1-2	TRBV2	NA	13	NA	CASSVEENYGYTF	TGTGCCAGCAGTGTGGAGGAGAACTATGGCTACACCTTC
TRBJ1-5	TRBV5-4	TRBD1	16	NA	CASSSTPGQRNQPQHF	TGTGCCAGCAGTTCTACTCCGGGACAGAGGAATCAGCCCCAGCATTTT
TRBJ2-1	TRBV20-1	NA	11	NA	CSAQTSNEQFF	TGCAGTGCCCAGACTAGTAATGAGCAGTTCTTC
TRBJ2-7	TRBV7-2	NA	15	NA	CASSSRDFYYGEQYF	TGTGCCAGCAGCTCCCGGGACTTCTACTATGGCGAGCAGTACTTC
TRBJ1-5	TRBV7-9	NA	14	NA	CASSYSYSNQPQHF	TGTGCCAGCAGCTACAGTTATAGCAATCAGCCCCAGCATTTT
TRBJ2-7	TRBV30	NA	12	NA	CAWTPGSYEQYF	TGTGCCTGGACCCCAGGGTCCTACGAGCAGTACTTC
TRBJ2-7	TRBV5-1	NA	15	once	CASSDPGRSSYEQYF	TGCGCCAGCAGCGACCCGGGACGGAGCTCCTACGAGCAGTACTTC
TRBJ2-2	TRBV10-3	NA	16	NA	CATSERGRRNTGELFF	TGTGCCACCAGTGAACGGGGACGGAGGAACACCGGGGAGCTGTTTTTT
TRBJ2-1	TRBV7-8	NA	15	NA	CASSFSGRDYNEQFF	TGTGCCAGCAGCTTTTCGGGGCGGGACTACAATGAGCAGTTCTTC
TRBJ1-4	TRBV5-1	TRBD1	16	once	CASSPGQGAYREKLFF	TGCGCCAGCAGCCCTGGACAGGGGGCTTATAGAGAAAAACTGTTTTTT
TRBJ2-5	TRBV9	NA	14	NA	CASSARRYAETQYF	TGTGCCAGCAGCGCTAGACGGTATGCGGAGACCCAGTACTTC
TRBJ2-5	TRBV9	NA	14	once	CASSVAGAGETQYF	TGTGCCAGCAGCGTAGCAGGGGCCGGGGAGACCCAGTACTTC
TRBJ2-3	TRBV28	TRBD2	14	NA	CASSPPPKGGSWYF	TGTGCCAGCAGTCCACCCCCCAAGGGCGGGAGTTGGTATTTT
TRBJ1-5	TRBV27	NA	17	NA	CASSTGLSRKGNQPQHF	TGTGCCAGCAGTACCGGACTGTCAAGGAAGGGCAATCAGCCCCAGCATTTT
TRBJ2-3	TRBV28	TRBD2	19	NA	CASSLSRQTSGRGTDTQYF	TGTGCCAGCAGTTTATCCCGCCAGACTAGCGGGAGAGGGACAGATACGCAGTATTTT
TRBJ2-3	TRBV7-2	NA	11	NA	CASTISFTQYF	TGTGCCAGCACCATTTCCTTTACGCAGTATTTT
TRBJ1-5	TRBV27	TRBD1	18	NA	CASREGGQGLYSNQPQHF	TGTGCCAGCCGGGAGGGGGGACAGGGTTTATATAGCAATCAGCCCCAGCATTTT
TRBJ1-2	TRBV6-5	NA	11	NA	CASGQGQGYTF	TGTGCCAGCGGGCAGGGTCAAGGCTACACCTTC
TRBJ1-1	TRBV6-5	NA	12	NA	CASSSRNTEAFF	TGTGCCAGCAGTTCAAGGAACACTGAAGCTTTCTTT
TRBJ2-7	TRBV18	NA	14	NA	CASSPRPGANEQYF	TGTGCCAGCTCACCGCGACCCGGGGCTAACGAGCAGTACTTC
TRBJ2-5	TRBV28	TRBD1	14	NA	CASSLRQGSETQYF	TGTGCCAGCAGTCTCCGACAGGGGAGTGAGACCCAGTACTTC
TRBJ2-1	TRBV7-9	TRBD2	18	NA	CASSSHWGTSGTVNEQFF	TGTGCCAGCAGCTCCCATTGGGGGACTAGCGGGACCGTCAATGAGCAGTTCTTC
TRBJ2-2	TRBV27	TRBD2	15	once	CASRGTSGSTGELFF	TGTGCCAGCAGGGGGACTAGCGGGAGCACCGGGGAGCTGTTTTTT
TRBJ2-1	TRBV29-1	TRBD2	14	NA	CSAQETSGRPEQFF	TGCAGCGCCCAGGAGACTAGCGGGAGACCTGAGCAGTTCTTC
TRBJ2-7	TRBV18	TRBD1	16	NA	CASSPLQPGTVYEQYF	TGTGCCAGCTCACCACTACAACCCGGGACAGTATACGAGCAGTACTTC
TRBJ2-2	TRBV6-6	NA	13	NA	CASSPLPSGELFF	TGTGCCAGCAGTCCTCTTCCCTCCGGGGAGCTGTTTTTT
TRBJ1-1	TRBV30	NA	12	NA	CAWTHVGVEAFF	TGTGCCTGGACCCACGTGGGGGTCGAAGCTTTCTTT
TRBJ1-5	TRBV28	TRBD1	16	NA	CASNTDRAISNQPQHF	TGTGCCAGCAACACCGACAGGGCCATTAGCAATCAGCCCCAGCATTTT
TRBJ1-1	TRBV27	NA	14	NA	CASSWGNLNTEAFF	TGTGCCAGCAGTTGGGGAAACTTGAACACTGAAGCTTTCTTT
TRBJ2-5	TRBV6-5	NA	15	NA	CASSYSFGEPGTQYF	TGTGCCAGCAGTTACTCGTTCGGGGAGCCGGGGACCCAGTACTTC
TRBJ1-4	TRBV2	NA	11	NA	CASKDESRCFF	TGTGCCAGCAAGGATGAGAGCCGCTGCTTTTTT
TRBJ2-5	TRBV30	TRBD1	14	NA	CAWTTGTGEKTQYF	TGTGCCTGGACCACCGGGACAGGGGAGAAGACCCAGTACTTC
TRBJ2-7	TRBV6-5	NA	13	NA	CATMETMGYEQYF	TGTGCCACCATGGAGACGATGGGCTACGAGCAGTACTTC
TRBJ2-3	TRBV7-9	NA	14	NA	CASTTRAIADTQYF	TGTGCCAGCACTACTAGGGCGATCGCAGATACGCAGTATTTT
TRBJ1-4	TRBV5-1	NA	14	NA	CASSPQGMGEKLFF	TGCGCCAGCAGCCCCCAAGGGATGGGTGAAAAACTGTTTTTT
TRBJ1-4	TRBV19	NA	14	once	CASSVQGDYEKLFF	TGTGCCAGTAGCGTACAGGGAGATTATGAAAAACTGTTTTTT
TRBJ2-1	TRBV5-8	TRBD2	17	NA	CASSPKSGRSSYNEQFF	TGTGCCAGCAGCCCCAAGAGCGGGAGGAGCTCCTACAATGAGCAGTTCTTC
TRBJ1-2	TRBV5-1	TRBD1	16	NA	CASSFSGTGGAQGYTF	TGCGCCAGCAGCTTTTCCGGGACAGGGGGCGCTCAGGGCTACACCTTC
TRBJ2-3	TRBV7-6	TRBD2	16	NA	CASSTRLAGRTDTQYF	TGTGCCAGCAGTACTCGACTAGCGGGCCGCACAGATACGCAGTATTTT
TRBJ1-3	TRBV5-1	TRBD1	15	NA	CASSLWTGAGNTIYF	TGCGCCAGCAGCTTGTGGACAGGGGCTGGAAACACCATATATTTT
TRBJ2-7	TRBV10-3	TRBD2	15	NA	CAISDPRGVGYEQYF	TGTGCCATCAGTGACCCCCGGGGGGTGGGCTACGAGCAGTACTTC